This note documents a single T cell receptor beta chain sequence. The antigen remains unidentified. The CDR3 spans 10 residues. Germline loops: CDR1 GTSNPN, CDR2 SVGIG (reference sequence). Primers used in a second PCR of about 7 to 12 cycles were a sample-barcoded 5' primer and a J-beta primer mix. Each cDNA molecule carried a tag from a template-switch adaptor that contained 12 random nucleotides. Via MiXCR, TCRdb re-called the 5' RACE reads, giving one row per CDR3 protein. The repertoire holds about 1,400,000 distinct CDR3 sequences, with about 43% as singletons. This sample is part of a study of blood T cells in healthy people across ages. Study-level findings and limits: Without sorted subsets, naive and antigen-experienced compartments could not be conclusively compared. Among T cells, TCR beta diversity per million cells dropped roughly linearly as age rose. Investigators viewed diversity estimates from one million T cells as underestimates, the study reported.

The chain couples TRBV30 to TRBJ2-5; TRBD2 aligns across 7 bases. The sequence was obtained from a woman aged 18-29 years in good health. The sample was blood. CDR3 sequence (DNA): TGTTCGAACGGGGGGGAGACCCAGTACTTC. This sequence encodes CSNGGETQYF.